This TCR beta chain was identified during a study of blood T cell repertoires in COVID-19. Background on the study: Researchers got acute and convalescent COVID-19 samples from the United States, Italy and Spain. T cells, B-cell-depleted T cells, or PBMCs supplied cDNA or gDNA.

Original processing notes: Reference gene primer amplification gave nucleated cell count estimates. Measured with immunoSEQ multiplex PCR; TCRdb has only the in-frame clones, and not every one. The DNA was the basis for D and trimming; V, J and clone size are from that table. Seen here are under 70,000 clones, roughly 90% observed once, and the top ten hold less than 15%. After removal of 5 bases from V and 7 bases from J, the junction contained 7 bases not matched to a gene. From germline, CDR1 is LNHDA and CDR2 SQIVND (reference sequence). The CDR3 sequence is 15 residues long. Specimen: peripheral blood. The receptor was isolated from a man aged 60-69 years with active COVID-19. The J gene is TRBJ1-6, the V gene TRBV19, with 8 positions matching TRBD1. CDR3 amino acids: CASSDADRGNSPLHF. The CDR3 DNA follows: TGTGCCAGTAGTGACGCCGACAGGGGAAATTCACCCCTCCACTTT. Filled out from reference TRBV19 and TRBJ1-6, the complete variable domain reads DGGITQSPKYLFRKEGQNVTLSCEQNLNHDAMYWYRQDPGQGLRLIYYSQIVNDFQKGDIAEGYSVSREKKESFPLTVTSAQKNPTAFYLCASSDADRGNSPLHFGNGTRLTVT.